These 2 T cell receptor beta chains were all obtained from the same sample, sequenced in a study of tumor-infiltrating lymphocytes in primary liver carcinoma (dated by TCRdb to the late 2010s). TRIzol reagent was used to extract blood RNA from unsorted whole blood, while the DNeasy Blood & Tissue kit provided the germline DNA. TCRdb records Illumina HiSeq 2500 as the sequencer. Starting from approximately 500 ng total RNA, TCRbeta-specific cDNA was produced by reverse transcription with a constant-region primer and ProtoScript II reverse transcriptase. The TCRbeta libraries were prepared through three rounds of nested multiplex PCR following a slightly modified ARM-PCR procedure. Each of the first two PCR rounds ran for about 10 cycles and used multiplex TRBV1-TRBV30 forward primers together with a Cbeta reverse primer. Using fastp trimming at Q25 and MiXCR clonotype assembly, TCRdb reanalyzed the public sequencing data and kept in-frame beta chains. Every distinct CDR3 protein forms one entry, paired with its most common genes and DNA. A total of about 200,000 distinct CDR3 sequences appear in this sample, 65% of them only once. Roughly 7% of the sample is held by the ten biggest clonotypes.

Source material: peripheral blood. The receptors derive from a woman in her sixties or seventies with primary liver carcinoma and hepatitis B virus infection.

A note on this clonotype: With a much larger clone just one base away, this may be a read error. The chain is built from TRBV6-5 and TRBJ2-1; TRBD2 might be the D (5 bases). This CDR3 has 18 amino acids. Per the germline V gene, CDR1 is MNHEY and CDR2 is SVGAGI. Trimming shortened V by 4 bases and J by 0 bases, and 19 bases separated the two germline ends. For the CDR3, the DNA is TGTGCCAGCAGTTGCGCTCCGGGGAGCCTGAGCTCCTACAATGAGCAGTTCTTC. As protein: CASSCAPGSLSSYNEQFF.

Notes on this clonotype: A much bigger clone sits one base away, suggesting this may be a read error. The chain uses TRBV6-5 and TRBJ2-7; D tentatively fits TRBD1 or TRBD2 (6 bases each). This CDR3 region has 13 residues. The germline CDR1 and CDR2 sequences are MNHEY and SVGAGI. The CDR3 sequence is CVSTPTGAHEQYF. The CDR3 DNA is TGTGTCAGCACCCCAACGGGGGCCCACGAGCAGTACTTC.